The present T cell receptor beta chain was sequenced within a study of blood T cell repertoires in COVID-19. About the research overall: Acute and convalescent COVID-19 samples came from the United States, Italy and Spain. PBMCs, B-cell-depleted T cells, or T cells were the source of the cDNA or gDNA that made up the material.

Residents of approximately 25 US areas, aged about 18 to 89 years, made up the participants. Cohort assignment relied on participant-reported clinical history. The data were produced by immunoSEQ multiplex PCR, yet TCRdb's version contains in-frame clones alone and is incomplete. The sample shows under 300,000 clones, 90% to 95% of them seen only once. Germline V gene lookup returns CDR1 DFQATT and CDR2 SNEGSKA (reference sequence). The CDR3 has 12 residues. V was trimmed by 4 bases and J by 1 base, leaving 7 bases between them. The chain employs TRBV20-1 and TRBJ1-2; possibly TRBD1 for D (5 bases). The material sequenced was PBMCs or T cells enriched from blood (not recorded which). This sequence was found in a human donor in a cohort exposed to, infected with or recovered from COVID-19 (not recorded which). The donor label of this sample is uncertain. The CDR3 protein is CSATDSNYGYTF. The CDR3 nucleotides are TGCAGTGCTACTGACAGTAACTATGGCTACACCTTC.